These T cell receptor beta chains were read from a single sample in a study of T cells expressing NK-cell markers. TCRdb reprocessed the 5' RACE reads; each CDR3 protein has one entry and no DNA is given. The sample has roughly 15,000 distinct CDR3 sequences, and its top ten clones hold over 50%. The specimen was blood T cells: a sorted CD56 or NKG2C T cell subset, CD4+ or CD8+ T cells, or bulk PBMC T cells (not recorded which). Receptors were obtained from a man aged 18-70 years in good health. CDR3s include the opening cysteine and the closing phenylalanine or tryptophan. The order of the fields is V gene, CDR3 length, J gene, clone size, CDR3 protein. Clone size is given for some rows only: seen once, a few or many times, or a class if the clone is expanded.

v_call: TRBV6-1; cdr3_length: 14; j_call: TRBJ1-2; clone_size: .; cdr3_aa: CASTPLGTVYGYTF
v_call: TRBV28; cdr3_length: 16; j_call: TRBJ2-4; clone_size: .; cdr3_aa: CASSFLGETYKNIQYF
v_call: TRBV7-9; cdr3_length: 15; j_call: TRBJ1-2; clone_size: .; cdr3_aa: CASSLENGRYYGYTF
v_call: TRBV11-3; cdr3_length: 15; j_call: TRBJ2-3; clone_size: .; cdr3_aa: CASSLDQGRTDTQYF
v_call: TRBV28; cdr3_length: 19; j_call: TRBJ2-4; clone_size: medium-sized; cdr3_aa: CASRHGTSGGAGAKNIQYF
v_call: TRBV29-1; cdr3_length: 12; j_call: TRBJ2-5; clone_size: .; cdr3_aa: CSVGGSQETQYF
v_call: TRBV20-1; cdr3_length: 15; j_call: TRBJ2-7; clone_size: .; cdr3_aa: CSAREYSGRAIEQYF
v_call: TRBV24-1; cdr3_length: 15; j_call: TRBJ2-2; clone_size: .; cdr3_aa: CATSGSTGFTGELFF
v_call: TRBV4-2; cdr3_length: 17; j_call: TRBJ2-1; clone_size: .; cdr3_aa: CASSQGIAGGPGNEQFF
v_call: TRBV29-1; cdr3_length: 13; j_call: TRBJ2-3; clone_size: .; cdr3_aa: CSVGTAFTDTQYF
v_call: TRBV7-7; cdr3_length: 15; j_call: TRBJ2-5; clone_size: .; cdr3_aa: CASSSGRQGKETQYF
v_call: TRBV19; cdr3_length: 16; j_call: TRBJ2-7; clone_size: .; cdr3_aa: CASSSGPGTDPYEQYF
v_call: TRBV2; cdr3_length: 14; j_call: TRBJ2-2; clone_size: .; cdr3_aa: CASSEQGNTGELFF
v_call: TRBV2; cdr3_length: 16; j_call: TRBJ2-5; clone_size: .; cdr3_aa: CASSRIGARGLKTQYF
v_call: TRBV12-3/TRBV12-4; cdr3_length: 12; j_call: TRBJ1-2; clone_size: .; cdr3_aa: CASSLSDYGYTF
v_call: TRBV20-1; cdr3_length: 16; j_call: TRBJ1-5; clone_size: .; cdr3_aa: CSATDRGLGSNQPQHF
v_call: TRBV12-3/TRBV12-4; cdr3_length: 16; j_call: TRBJ2-5; clone_size: .; cdr3_aa: CASSLILAGGKETQYF
v_call: TRBV29-1; cdr3_length: 16; j_call: TRBJ2-3; clone_size: .; cdr3_aa: CSVAAERGRASDTQYF
v_call: TRBV5-5; cdr3_length: 16; j_call: TRBJ2-3; clone_size: .; cdr3_aa: CASSLLVVLLTDTQYF
v_call: TRBV3-1; cdr3_length: 15; j_call: TRBJ2-7; clone_size: .; cdr3_aa: CASSDTFRANYEQYF
v_call: TRBV18; cdr3_length: 18; j_call: TRBJ2-4; clone_size: .; cdr3_aa: CASSPPIGGSNYKNIQYF
v_call: TRBV7-2; cdr3_length: 12; j_call: TRBJ1-1; clone_size: .; cdr3_aa: CASAPRGPEAFF
v_call: TRBV5-1; cdr3_length: 18; j_call: TRBJ2-3; clone_size: .; cdr3_aa: CASSFYYSYGSSTDTQYF
v_call: TRBV7-9; cdr3_length: 16; j_call: TRBJ1-4; clone_size: .; cdr3_aa: CASSAQAAYEGEKLFF
v_call: TRBV5-5; cdr3_length: 18; j_call: TRBJ2-1; clone_size: .; cdr3_aa: CASSLWWQGYSSYNEQFF
v_call: TRBV5-1; cdr3_length: 16; j_call: TRBJ2-2; clone_size: .; cdr3_aa: CASSLGAGRRPGELFF
v_call: TRBV7-2; cdr3_length: 14; j_call: TRBJ1-2; clone_size: .; cdr3_aa: CASSPGGAVDGYTF
v_call: TRBV6-6; cdr3_length: 12; j_call: TRBJ2-5; clone_size: .; cdr3_aa: CASRLGLETQYF
v_call: TRBV3-1; cdr3_length: 14; j_call: TRBJ2-3; clone_size: .; cdr3_aa: CASSQVSGPDTQYF
v_call: TRBV6-1; cdr3_length: 13; j_call: TRBJ2-4; clone_size: .; cdr3_aa: CASSEGVGGIQYF
v_call: TRBV5-1; cdr3_length: 16; j_call: TRBJ2-7; clone_size: .; cdr3_aa: CASSFGGAGGSYEQYF
v_call: TRBV5-5; cdr3_length: 16; j_call: TRBJ1-4; clone_size: .; cdr3_aa: CASSFPPGQGDEKLFF
v_call: TRBV20-1; cdr3_length: 14; j_call: TRBJ1-2; clone_size: .; cdr3_aa: CSARPGQGGYGYTF
v_call: TRBV6-2/TRBV6-3; cdr3_length: 16; j_call: TRBJ2-1; clone_size: .; cdr3_aa: CASRPTTSGGYNEQFF
v_call: TRBV5-1; cdr3_length: 15; j_call: TRBJ1-1; clone_size: .; cdr3_aa: CASSPGQGASTEAFF
v_call: TRBV5-1; cdr3_length: 15; j_call: TRBJ2-1; clone_size: .; cdr3_aa: CASSSGPSGYNEQFF
v_call: TRBV24-1; cdr3_length: 14; j_call: TRBJ2-1; clone_size: .; cdr3_aa: CATSRAGGSNEQFF
v_call: TRBV20-1; cdr3_length: 12; j_call: TRBJ2-3; clone_size: .; cdr3_aa: CSASAQADTQYF
v_call: TRBV10-3; cdr3_length: 15; j_call: TRBJ1-6; clone_size: .; cdr3_aa: CAISETGTENSPLHF
v_call: TRBV12-3/TRBV12-4; cdr3_length: 15; j_call: TRBJ1-5; clone_size: .; cdr3_aa: CASSLGQLSNQPQHF
v_call: TRBV6-1; cdr3_length: 15; j_call: TRBJ2-2; clone_size: .; cdr3_aa: CASRAKRGTTGELFF
v_call: TRBV29-1; cdr3_length: 15; j_call: TRBJ2-5; clone_size: .; cdr3_aa: CSVVPAGGPGETQYF
v_call: TRBV29-1; cdr3_length: 13; j_call: TRBJ2-1; clone_size: .; cdr3_aa: CSVSVLGGDEQFF
v_call: TRBV7-9; cdr3_length: 12; j_call: TRBJ2-5; clone_size: .; cdr3_aa: CASSRDQETQYF
v_call: TRBV15; cdr3_length: 14; j_call: TRBJ2-5; clone_size: .; cdr3_aa: CATSRGTAQETQYF
v_call: TRBV20-1; cdr3_length: 15; j_call: TRBJ1-3; clone_size: .; cdr3_aa: CSARDVGSAGNTIYF